These 5 T cell receptor beta chains came from one sample sequenced in a study of cytomegalovirus exposure and HLA in healthy donors. A multiplex PCR was run with 60 Vbeta primers and 13 Jbeta primers. TCRdb's table, derived via immunoSEQ multiplex PCR, lists solely in-frame clones and lacks some. Among under 150,000 clones listed, about 82% were seen once. The sample taken for sequencing was PBMCs. These receptors came from a boy between 10 and 17 years old in good health and CMV-seronegative.

The chain uses TRBV4-3 and TRBJ2-7; 8 bases match TRBD1. The CDR3 runs to 15 residues. Germline V gene lookup returns CDR1 LGHNA and CDR2 YSLEER. After removal of 5 bases from V and 0 bases from J, the junction contained 6 bases not matched to a gene. This chain's CDR3 is CASSIRQGSSYEQYF. For the CDR3, the DNA is TGCGCCAGCAGCATCCGACAGGGGAGCTCCTACGAGCAGTACTTC.

The chain joins TRBV11-1 to TRBJ2-1; TRBD2 matches 7 bases. The germline V gene encodes CDR1 SGHAT and CDR2 FQDESV (reference sequence). V shed 6 bases, J shed 7 bases, and the junction held 0 bases outside the gene matches. This CDR3 is 11 amino acids long. The chain's CDR3 is CASRGGNEQFF. The CDR3 bases are TGTGCCAGCAGGGGGGGGAATGAGCAGTTCTTC.

This rearrangement joins TRBV9 to TRBJ2-1; TRBD2 aligns across 8 bases. Germline V gene sequence: CDR1 SGDLS, CDR2 YYNGEE. Germline trimming cut 4 bases from V and 7 bases from J; bases unmatched to any gene: 13. The CDR3 is 16 amino acids. CDR3 amino acids: CASSYTRTGGVNEQFF. DNA for the CDR3: TGTGCCAGCAGCTATACCCGGACGGGAGGGGTAAATGAGCAGTTCTTC.

The chain recombines TRBV5-1 with TRBJ2-7, with a possible D match to TRBD2 (6 bases). The length of the CDR3 is 17 residues. The V and J ends lost 0 bases and 3 bases respectively, with 19 bases between them. Germline V lookup: CDR1 SGHRS, CDR2 YFSETQ. CDR3 loop: CASSLDKTSKILYEQYF. In DNA, the CDR3 is TGCGCCAGCAGCTTGGATAAGACTAGTAAAATCCTCTACGAGCAGTACTTC.

This chain connects TRBV1 to TRBJ2-5; TRBD2, the table's D call, was not compared with the DNA. TRBV1 is a known pseudogene. The CDR3 extends over 17 amino acids. CDR3: CTSSKGLAGKGQETQYF. As DNA, the CDR3 is TGCACCAGCAGCAAAGGGCTAGCGGGGAAGGGCCAAGAGACCCAGTACTTC.